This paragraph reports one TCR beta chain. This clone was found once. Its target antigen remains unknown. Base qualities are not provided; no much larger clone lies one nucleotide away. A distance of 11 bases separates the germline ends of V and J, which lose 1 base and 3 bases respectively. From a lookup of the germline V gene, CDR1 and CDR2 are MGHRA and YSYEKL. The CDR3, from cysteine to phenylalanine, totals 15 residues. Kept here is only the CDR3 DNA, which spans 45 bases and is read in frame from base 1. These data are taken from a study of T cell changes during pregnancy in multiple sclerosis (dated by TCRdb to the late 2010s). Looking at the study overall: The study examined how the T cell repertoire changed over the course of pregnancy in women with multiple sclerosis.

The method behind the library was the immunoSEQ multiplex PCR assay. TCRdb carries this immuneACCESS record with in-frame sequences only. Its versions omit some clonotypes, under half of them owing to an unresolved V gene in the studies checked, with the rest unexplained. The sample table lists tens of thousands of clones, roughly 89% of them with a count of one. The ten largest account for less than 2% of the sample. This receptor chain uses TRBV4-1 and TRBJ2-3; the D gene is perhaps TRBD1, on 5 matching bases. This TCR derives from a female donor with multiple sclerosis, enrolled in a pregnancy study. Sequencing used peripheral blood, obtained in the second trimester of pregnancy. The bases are TGCGCCAGCAGCCAAGCTGGGCAGGGTACAGATACGCAGTATTTT. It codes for CASSQAGQGTDTQYF.